Presented here are 4 T cell receptor beta chains from one specimen sequenced in a study of T cell responses to AZD1222 COVID-19 vaccine. The assay was immunoSEQ multiplex PCR, and TCRdb's table has in-frame clones only and misses some. The sample has nearly 80,000 clones, around 84% seen once. This sample comprised peripheral blood, obtained on day 0 of AZD1222 vaccination. These receptors all stem from an adult in good health.

V usage is TRBV13 and J usage is TRBJ2-3; 8 nucleotides line up with TRBD2. Germline V gene lookup returns CDR1 PRHDT and CDR2 FYEKMQ (reference sequence). The CDR3 runs to 15 residues. The J segment lost 4 bases and the V segment lost 5 bases, leaving 8 bases of the junction unmatched. The CDR3 is CASSARTSKSDTQYF. Here the CDR3 DNA reads TGTGCCAGCAGCGCTCGGACTAGCAAATCAGATACGCAGTATTTT.

The chain couples TRBV5-6 to TRBJ2-3; maybe TRBD2 (7 bases). The CDR3 spans 13 residues. Germline CDR1 reads SGHDT; CDR2 reads YYEEEE. V lost 5 bases, J lost 6 bases, and 13 bases lay in between. CDR3: CASRGGREDTQYF. The DNA of the CDR3 is TGTGCCAGCAGAGGGGGGAGGGAGGATACGCAGTATTTT.

The chain carries TRBV19 and TRBJ1-6; D is ambiguous. V was pared by 4 bases and J by 0 bases, with 10 bases between. CDR3 size: 16 residues. Germline V CDR1 and CDR2: LNHDA, SQIVND (reference sequence). CDR3 bases: TGTGCCAGTAGTACCCAACAGAGCTCCTATAATTCACCCCTCCACTTT. This sequence encodes CASSTQQSSYNSPLHF.

The genes are TRBV6-1 and TRBJ2-5, with 8 positions matching TRBD2. CDR1 is MNHNS and CDR2 is SASEGT in the germline V gene. V was clipped by 2 bases and J by 2 bases; unmatched bases: 7. The CDR3 length is 16 residues. The CDR3 nucleotides read TGTGCCAGCAGTGAACGATTAGCGGGGTTACAAGAGACCCAGTACTTC. Protein sequence: CASSERLAGLQETQYF.